The clone carrying this TCR beta chain was detected a few times. TCR beta CDR3 region amplification was performed from RNA transcripts. An initial round of RT-PCR targeting the TCR CDR3 relied on the HTBI primer set. Using its own MiXCR run on the multiplex PCR reads, TCRdb lists one record per CDR3 protein. The repertoire holds around 340,000 distinct CDR3 sequences, with 15% to 20% as singletons. The data were obtained in a study of T cells in Graves' hyperthyroidism and ophthalmopathy. Study overall: Blood was drawn when the patient was first diagnosed and still untreated.

This TCR was sampled from a woman in her 50s with Graves' hyperthyroidism. Input material: blood.

CDR3 nucleotides: TGTGCCAGCAGTTTCCTCAGGGAAATCTACAATGAGCAGTTCTTC. Translating gives CASSFLREIYNEQFF. The chain is built from TRBV27 and TRBJ2-1; D is perhaps TRBD1 (5 bases). Germline V CDR1 and CDR2: MNHEY, SMNVEV (reference sequence). Between the trimmed V and J ends, which lost 3 bases and 3 bases, there was a span of 12 bases. The CDR3 loop spans 15 amino acids.